A single sample gave rise to the 8 T cell receptor beta chains below, sequenced in a study of T cells in Graves' hyperthyroidism and ophthalmopathy. TCR beta CDR3 region amplification was performed from RNA transcripts. The study used the HTBI primer set for a first-round RT-PCR of the TCR CDR3. One entry per CDR3 protein results from TCRdb running MiXCR on the multiplex PCR reads. The top ten clones hold about 6.6% of a sample with 500,000 to 750,000 distinct CDR3 sequences, approximately 15% of them seen once. Input material: blood. The receptor source for this set is a woman under 30 with Graves' ophthalmopathy.

This clonotype was recorded a few times. This could be a read error, since a much larger clone is one nucleotide away. This chain connects TRBV2 to TRBJ1-1, with a weak D call TRBD1 (6 bases). The CDR3 consists of 12 residues. Trimming left V 9 bases short and J 5 bases short, with 13 bases between. CDR1 is SNHLY and CDR2 is FYNNEI in the germline V gene. The CDR3 is CARGTGSTEAFF. For the CDR3, the DNA is TGTGCCAGGGGTACAGGGAGTACTGAAGCTTTCTTT.

Ten or more counts support this clonotype. This rearrangement joins TRBV28 to TRBJ2-3; D is possibly TRBD1 (5 bases). CDR1 and CDR2 (germline): MDHEN, SYDVKM. This CDR3 has 15 residues. V lost 4 bases and J 0 bases, leaving 11 bases between the germline ends. CDR3 in amino acids: CASSWAGKSTDTQYF. CDR3 in DNA: TGTGCCAGCAGTTGGGCAGGGAAAAGCACAGATACGCAGTATTTT.

At least ten counts were recorded for this clonotype. The gene calls are TRBV7-2 and TRBJ2-5; D possibly corresponds to TRBD1 (6 bases). V was shortened by 1 base and J by 7 bases, with 19 bases between the two germline ends. The CDR3 is made up of 16 amino acids. Germline CDR1 is SGHTA and CDR2 is FQGNSA. The CDR3 here is CASSLGRTVPWGTQYF. The CDR3 coding sequence is TGTGCCAGCAGCTTAGGGCGGACAGTGCCTTGGGGGACCCAGTACTTC. Supplemented by reference TRBV7-2 and TRBJ2-5, the full variable domain reads GAGVSQSPSNKVTEKGKDVELRCDPISGHTALYWYRQSLGQGLEFLIYFQGNSAPDKSGLPSDRFSAERTGGSVSTLTIQRTQQEDSAVYLCASSLGRTVPWGTQYFGPGTRLLVL.

The sample holds many counts of this clonotype. The rearrangement links TRBV10-3 to TRBJ1-5; D possibly corresponds to TRBD1 (6 bases). Germline values: CDR1 ENHRY, CDR2 SYGVKD. The length of the CDR3 is 14 residues. Trimming shortened V by 6 bases and J by 6 bases, and 15 bases separated the two germline ends. The CDR3: CAISAQGRAQPQHF. CDR3 DNA: TGTGCCATCAGCGCTCAGGGGAGGGCTCAGCCCCAGCATTTT.

This clonotype was counted at least ten times. The chain has TRBV20-1 and TRBJ2-2, with D perhaps matching TRBD2 (5 bases). The germline CDR1 and CDR2 sequences are DFQATT and SNEGSKA (reference sequence). The CDR3 has 13 residues. V was shortened by 6 bases and J by 0 bases, with 8 bases between the two germline ends. The CDR3 DNA reads as TGCAGTGCCGCAGCGGCGAACACCGGGGAGCTGTTTTTT. Translation gives CSAAAANTGELFF.

The chain employs TRBV7-6 and TRBJ2-1, with D hard to call. The germline V gene encodes CDR1 SGHVS and CDR2 FNYEAQ. CDR3 length: 14 amino acids. The V and J ends lost 5 bases and 5 bases respectively, with 13 bases between them. CDR3 nucleotide sequence: TGTGCCAGCAGCCCAGGCCCCCTAAACAATGAGCAGTTCTTC. Translation gives CASSPGPLNNEQFF. The full variable domain, its missing parts supplied by reference TRBV7-6 and TRBJ2-1, is GAGVSQSPRYKVTKRGQDVALRCDPISGHVSLYWYRQALGQGPEFLTYFNYEAQQDKSGLPNDRFSAERPEGSISTLTIQRTEQRDSAMYRCASSPGPLNNEQFFGPGTRLTVL.

This clonotype came up many times. The gene calls are TRBV2 and TRBJ2-1; 7 nucleotides align to TRBD2. V was pared by 6 bases and J by 0 bases, with 14 bases of the junction left unmatched. CDR3 length equals 18 residues. Germline V gives CDR1 SNHLY, CDR2 FYNNEI. The CDR3 DNA reads as TGTGCCAGCAGCGCGACTAGCTTTGGGTGGAGCTCCTACAATGAGCAGTTCTTC. Translated, it gives CASSATSFGWSSYNEQFF.

The chain couples TRBV30 to TRBJ1-5; 9 positions match TRBD1. The germline CDR1 and CDR2 sequences are GTSNPN and SVGIG (reference sequence). The CDR3 runs 19 residues. Losses at the gene ends were 4 bases for V and 0 bases for J; bases not matched to a gene: 16. The chain's CDR3 is CAWTYRGPFHYYSNQPQHF. In DNA form, the CDR3 reads TGTGCCTGGACCTACAGGGGGCCTTTTCACTATTATAGCAATCAGCCCCAGCATTTT.